These 14 T cell receptor beta chains came from one sample sequenced in a study of cytomegalovirus exposure and HLA in healthy donors. Use of 60 Vbeta and 13 Jbeta primers characterized the PCR. Data came from immunoSEQ multiplex PCR; TCRdb stores just in-frame clones and leaves some out. The table lists fewer than 150,000 clones, roughly 70% of them singletons. Sequencing was performed on PBMCs. These receptor sequences come from a man aged 25 to 40 in good health and CMV-seronegative.

The V gene is TRBV27, the J gene TRBJ1-4; 10 nucleotides line up with TRBD1. The CDR3 sequence is 13 residues long. CDR1 and CDR2 (germline): MNHEY, SMNVEV (reference sequence). Trimming cost V 8 bases and J 11 bases; bases outside gene matches: 8. The CDR3 loop is CASRVPGQGKLFF. In nucleotides, the CDR3 is TGTGCCAGCCGAGTCCCGGGACAGGGGAAACTGTTTTTT.

In its sample, this clone was seen once. The chain has TRBV28 and TRBJ1-5, with D perhaps TRBD1 (6 bases). In germline, CDR1 is MDHEN, CDR2 SYDVKM. Trimming cost V 5 bases and J 6 bases, with 14 bases left between them. This CDR3 comprises 14 residues. CDR3 in DNA: TGTGCCAGCAGTCCCTACAGGGCCGGTCAGCCCCAGCATTTT. Translation: CASSPYRAGQPQHF.

This chain joins TRBV19 and TRBJ1-2; D possibly corresponds to TRBD1 (6 bases). In germline, CDR1 is LNHDA, CDR2 SQIVND (reference sequence). The CDR3 covers 14 residues. Trimming stripped 7 bases from V and 8 bases from J, with 20 bases between. The CDR3 DNA reads as TGTGCCAGTACCATCGGTCTCAGGGGCTGGGGCTACACCTTC. Amino acids: CASTIGLRGWGYTF.

The CDR3 DNA reads as TGTGCCAGCAGCCCCTCCGTGGACAGGTCCACCTACGAGCAGTACTTC. Its protein is CASSPSVDRSTYEQYF. This rearrangement joins TRBV7-2 to TRBJ2-7, with 7 bases lining up with TRBD1. This CDR3 is 16 amino acids long. V lost 5 bases to trimming and J lost 2 bases; unmatched junction nucleotides: 12. Germline V lookup: CDR1 SGHTA, CDR2 FQGNSA.

This clone appeared a few times. The V call is TRBV10-3, the J call TRBJ1-1, with 8 bases matching TRBD1. CDR3 length: 15 residues. Per germline, CDR1 ENHRY and CDR2 SYGVKD. V gave up 6 bases and J gave up 8 bases; unmatched junction bases: 14. This chain's CDR3 is CAIRDISGGATEAFF. CDR3 DNA sequence: TGTGCCATCAGGGATATATCAGGGGGCGCAACCGAAGCTTTCTTT.

V gene TRBV11-3 combines with J gene TRBJ1-6; TRBD1 aligns across 8 bases. Per germline, CDR1 SGHNT and CDR2 YENEEA. J lost 10 bases, V lost 5 bases, and 10 bases had no gene match. The length of the CDR3 is 15 residues. Here the CDR3 reads CASSLTGGSGSPLHF. As DNA, the CDR3 is TGTGCCAGCAGCCTCACAGGGGGTTCCGGATCACCCCTCCACTTT.

This clone was picked up one time. This sequence joins TRBV2 and TRBJ1-2, with TRBD1 as a possible D gene (6 bases). V gave up 4 bases and J gave up 1 base, with 13 bases separating them. The CDR3 has 15 residues. Germline V CDR1 and CDR2: SNHLY, FYNNEI. CDR3 residues: CASSVAGAYNYGYTF. CDR3 nucleotide sequence: TGTGCCAGCAGTGTGGCAGGGGCGTATAACTATGGCTACACCTTC.

CDR3 sequence (DNA): TGTGCCAGCAGCGTCGTAGCGGGGGGTTTTTTTAGCACAGATACGCAGTATTTT. It yields the protein CASSVVAGGFFSTDTQYF. V and J are TRBV5-4 and TRBJ2-3, with 10 bases matching TRBD2. CDR3 length equals 18 residues. Germline V gene data show CDR1 as SGHNT and CDR2 as YYREEE (reference sequence). The V gene end was trimmed by 4 bases and the J gene end by 0 bases; junction bases not matched to a gene: 11.

In DNA, the CDR3 is TGTGCCAGCAGCTTAGCCCGTTCACTATCCCTCTACGAGCAGTACTTC. The encoded protein is CASSLARSLSLYEQYF. The rearrangement joins TRBV11-2 to TRBJ2-7; D is undetermined. Trimming pared 1 base from V and 3 bases from J, leaving 16 bases between. From germline, CDR1 is SGHAT and CDR2 FQNNGV. The CDR3 runs 16 residues.

The J gene is TRBJ1-4, the V gene TRBV6-6; D unresolved. The CDR3 loop spans 14 amino acids. V was pared by 8 bases and J by 7 bases, with 17 bases between. Germline loops: CDR1 MNHNY, CDR2 SVGAGI (reference sequence). CDR3 in DNA: TGTGCCAGCGGCCCCGGGATCGGGAGTGAAAAACTGTTTTTT. Translation: CASGPGIGSEKLFF.

This chain links TRBV5-1 with TRBJ2-7; 10 bases align to TRBD1. This CDR3 is 15 amino acids long. The ends lost 1 base at V and 5 bases at J; junction bases unmatched: 6. Germline CDR1 is SGHRS and CDR2 is YFSETQ. For the CDR3, the DNA is TGCGCCAGCAGCTTGACCCCCGGGACAGGGGACGAGCAGTACTTC. Translation: CASSLTPGTGDEQYF.

The genes are TRBV5-8 and TRBJ2-3, with TRBD1 matching 8 bases. J lost 6 bases, V lost 4 bases, and 4 bases had no gene match. This CDR3 has 13 residues. Looked up from germline, CDR1 is SGHTS and CDR2 is YDEGEE. The CDR3 DNA reads TGTGCCAGCAGCCTGGACAGGGTGGATACGCAGTATTTT. It codes for CASSLDRVDTQYF.

The chain links TRBV5-1 to TRBJ2-1; TRBD1 matches 9 bases. After removal of 1 base from V and 5 bases from J, the junction contained 7 bases not matched to a gene. CDR3 length: 16 residues. The germline gives CDR1 SGHRS, CDR2 YFSETQ. CDR3 region: CASSLPKTGGNNEQFF. DNA for the CDR3: TGCGCCAGCAGCTTGCCGAAGACAGGGGGAAACAATGAGCAGTTCTTC.

The chain has TRBV5-6 and TRBJ1-1; D remains ambiguous. Germline values: CDR1 SGHDT, CDR2 YYEEEE. The CDR3 has 14 residues. V lost 4 bases and J lost 1, with 11 bases in between. CDR3 amino acids: CASSREAENTEAFF. As DNA, the CDR3 is TGTGCCAGCAGCCGAGAGGCTGAGAACACTGAAGCTTTCTTT.